Given below is one T cell receptor beta chain in context. Produced via immunoSEQ multiplex PCR; TCRdb's table is partial and in-frame only. The sample has 250,000 to 350,000 clones, approximately 91% seen once. The data derive from a study of blood T cell repertoires in COVID-19. The CDR3 sequence is 13 residues long. The sequence derives from a woman in her forties who had recovered from COVID-19. Sequences were obtained from peripheral blood. The J gene is TRBJ1-1, the V gene TRBV21-1. TRBV21-1 constitutes a pseudogene. CDR3 sequence: CARSFDREGEAFF. The CDR3 bases are TGTGCCCGGAGCTTCGACCGGGAGGGGGAAGCTTTCTTT.